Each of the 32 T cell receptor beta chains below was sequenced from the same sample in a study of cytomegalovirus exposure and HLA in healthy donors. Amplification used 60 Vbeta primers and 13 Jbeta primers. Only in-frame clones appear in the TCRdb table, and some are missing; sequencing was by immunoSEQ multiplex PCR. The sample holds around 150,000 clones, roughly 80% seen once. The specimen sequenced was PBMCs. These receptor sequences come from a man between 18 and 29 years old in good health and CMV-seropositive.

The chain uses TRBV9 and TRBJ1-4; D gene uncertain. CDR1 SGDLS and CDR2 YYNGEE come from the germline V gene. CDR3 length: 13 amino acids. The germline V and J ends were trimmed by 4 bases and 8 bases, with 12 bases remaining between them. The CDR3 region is CASSPLGGEKLFF. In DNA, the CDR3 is TGTGCCAGCAGCCCCCTGGGAGGCGAAAAACTGTTTTTT.

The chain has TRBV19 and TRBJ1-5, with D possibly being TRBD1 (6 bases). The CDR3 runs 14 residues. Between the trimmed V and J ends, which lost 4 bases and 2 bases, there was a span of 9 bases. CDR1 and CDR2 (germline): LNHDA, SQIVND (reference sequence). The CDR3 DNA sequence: TGTGCCAGTAGTACCAACAGGGGCAATCAGCCCCAGCATTTT. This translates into CASSTNRGNQPQHF.

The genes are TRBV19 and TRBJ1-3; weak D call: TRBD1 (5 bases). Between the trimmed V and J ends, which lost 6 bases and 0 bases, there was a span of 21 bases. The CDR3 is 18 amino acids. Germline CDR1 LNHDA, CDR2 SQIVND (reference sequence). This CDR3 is CASRATDRTGPSGNTIYF. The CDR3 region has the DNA TGTGCCAGTAGAGCGACAGATAGAACCGGACCCTCTGGAAACACCATATATTTT.

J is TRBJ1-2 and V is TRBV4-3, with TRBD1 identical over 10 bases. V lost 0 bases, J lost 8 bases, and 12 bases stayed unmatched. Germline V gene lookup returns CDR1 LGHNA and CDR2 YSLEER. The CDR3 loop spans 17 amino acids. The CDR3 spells CASSQDRQGARRGGYTF. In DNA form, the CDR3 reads TGCGCCAGCAGCCAAGATAGACAGGGGGCGCGAAGGGGGGGCTACACCTTC.

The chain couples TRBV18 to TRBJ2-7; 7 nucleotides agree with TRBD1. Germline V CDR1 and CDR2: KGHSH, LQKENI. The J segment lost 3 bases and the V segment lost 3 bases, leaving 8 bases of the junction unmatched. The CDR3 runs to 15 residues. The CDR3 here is CASSPGAGGNYEQYF. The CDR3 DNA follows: TGTGCCAGCTCACCCGGGGCAGGGGGTAACTACGAGCAGTACTTC.

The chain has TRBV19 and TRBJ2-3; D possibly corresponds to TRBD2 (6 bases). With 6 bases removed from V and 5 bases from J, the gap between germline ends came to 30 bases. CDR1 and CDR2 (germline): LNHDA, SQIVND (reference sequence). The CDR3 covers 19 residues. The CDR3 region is CASRHSARQASGAKDTQYF. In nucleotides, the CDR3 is TGTGCCAGTAGACATTCGGCCCGGCAAGCGTCGGGAGCAAAAGATACGCAGTATTTT.

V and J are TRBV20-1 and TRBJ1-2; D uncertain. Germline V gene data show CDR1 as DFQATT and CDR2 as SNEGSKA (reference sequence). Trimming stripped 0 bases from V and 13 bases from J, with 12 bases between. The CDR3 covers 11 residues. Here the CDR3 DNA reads TGCAGTGCTAGAGATTTCCCCCGTAGCACCTTC. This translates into CSARDFPRSTF.

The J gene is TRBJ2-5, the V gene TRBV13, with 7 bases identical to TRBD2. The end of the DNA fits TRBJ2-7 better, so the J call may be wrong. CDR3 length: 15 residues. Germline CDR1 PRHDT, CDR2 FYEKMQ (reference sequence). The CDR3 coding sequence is TGTGCCAGCAGCTCCCTGGGGGGGAACTCCTACGAGCAGTACTTC. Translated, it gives CASSSLGGNSYEQYF.

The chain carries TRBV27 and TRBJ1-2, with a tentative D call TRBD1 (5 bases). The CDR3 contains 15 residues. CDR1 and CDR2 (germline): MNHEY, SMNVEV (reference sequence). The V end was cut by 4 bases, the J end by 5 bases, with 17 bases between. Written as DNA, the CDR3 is TGTGCCAGCAGTTCCCTATGGTCCTCAGGGTATGGCTACACCTTC. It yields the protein CASSSLWSSGYGYTF.

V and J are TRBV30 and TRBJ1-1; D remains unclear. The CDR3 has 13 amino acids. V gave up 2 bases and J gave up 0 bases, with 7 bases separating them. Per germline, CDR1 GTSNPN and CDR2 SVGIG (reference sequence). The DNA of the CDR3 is TGTGCCTGGAGTACCGGTATGAACACTGAAGCTTTCTTT. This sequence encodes CAWSTGMNTEAFF.

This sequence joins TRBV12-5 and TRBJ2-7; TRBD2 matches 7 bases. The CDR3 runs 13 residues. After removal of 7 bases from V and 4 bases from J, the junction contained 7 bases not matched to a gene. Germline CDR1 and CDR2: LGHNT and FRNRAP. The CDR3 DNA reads TGTGCTAGTGCCCCCCCCGGGAGGTACGAGCAGTACTTC. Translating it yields CASAPPGRYEQYF.

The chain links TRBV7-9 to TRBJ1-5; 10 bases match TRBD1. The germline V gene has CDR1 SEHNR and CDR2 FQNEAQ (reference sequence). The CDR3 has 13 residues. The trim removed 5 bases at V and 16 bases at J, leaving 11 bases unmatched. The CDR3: CASSPMDRGILHF. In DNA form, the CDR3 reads TGTGCCAGCAGCCCGATGGACAGGGGGATTCTTCATTTT.

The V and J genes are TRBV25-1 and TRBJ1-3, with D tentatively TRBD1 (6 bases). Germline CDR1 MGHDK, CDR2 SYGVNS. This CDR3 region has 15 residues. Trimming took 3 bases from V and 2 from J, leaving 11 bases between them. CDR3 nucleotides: TGTGCCAGCAGTGAGTCACAGGGTACTGGAAACACCATATATTTT. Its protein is CASSESQGTGNTIYF.

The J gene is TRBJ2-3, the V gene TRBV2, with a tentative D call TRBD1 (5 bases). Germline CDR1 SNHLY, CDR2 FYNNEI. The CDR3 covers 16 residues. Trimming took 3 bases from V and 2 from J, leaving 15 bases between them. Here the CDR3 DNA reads TGTGCCAGCAGTGAGAGTGTCAGGGAAGTCACAGATACGCAGTATTTT. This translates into CASSESVREVTDTQYF.

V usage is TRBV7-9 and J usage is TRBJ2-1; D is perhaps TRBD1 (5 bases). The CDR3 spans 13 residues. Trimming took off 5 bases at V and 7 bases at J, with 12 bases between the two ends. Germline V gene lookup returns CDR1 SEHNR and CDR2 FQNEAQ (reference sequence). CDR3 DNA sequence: TGTGCCAGCAGCACTACAGGTACTAATGAGCAGTTCTTC. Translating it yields CASSTTGTNEQFF.

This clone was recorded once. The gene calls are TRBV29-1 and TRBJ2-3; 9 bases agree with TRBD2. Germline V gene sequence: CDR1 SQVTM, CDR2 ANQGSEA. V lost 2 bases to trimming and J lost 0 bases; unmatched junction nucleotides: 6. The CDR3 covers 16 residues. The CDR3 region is CSVESAGGSSTDTQYF. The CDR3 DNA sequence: TGCAGCGTTGAATCAGCGGGAGGCTCTAGCACAGATACGCAGTATTTT.

The CDR3 protein is CASSVGGLVFGGELFF. The CDR3 coding sequence is TGTGCCAGCAGCGTAGGAGGACTAGTGTTCGGCGGGGAGCTGTTTTTT. V and J are TRBV9 and TRBJ2-2; TRBD2 agrees at 7 bases. Losses at the gene ends were 0 bases for V and 7 bases for J; bases not matched to a gene: 9. CDR3 length: 16 amino acids. Looked up from germline, CDR1 is SGDLS and CDR2 is YYNGEE.

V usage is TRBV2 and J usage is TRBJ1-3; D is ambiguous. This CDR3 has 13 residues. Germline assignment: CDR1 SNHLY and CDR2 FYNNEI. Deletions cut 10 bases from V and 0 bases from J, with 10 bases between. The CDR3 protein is CAIYGHSGNTIYF. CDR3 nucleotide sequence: TGTGCCATCTATGGGCACTCTGGAAACACCATATATTTT.

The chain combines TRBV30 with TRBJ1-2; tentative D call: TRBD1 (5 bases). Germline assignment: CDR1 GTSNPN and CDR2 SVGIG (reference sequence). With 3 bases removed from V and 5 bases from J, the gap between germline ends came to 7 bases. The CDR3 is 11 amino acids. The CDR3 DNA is TGTGCCTGGAGCGGGGGTTATGGCTACACCTTC. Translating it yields CAWSGGYGYTF.

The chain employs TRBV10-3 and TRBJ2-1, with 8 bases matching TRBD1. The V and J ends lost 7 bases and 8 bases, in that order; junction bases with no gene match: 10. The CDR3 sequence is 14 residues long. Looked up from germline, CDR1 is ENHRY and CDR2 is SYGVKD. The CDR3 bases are TGTGCCATCACCCCCGGGACAGGCATCGATGAGCAGTTCTTC. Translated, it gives CAITPGTGIDEQFF.

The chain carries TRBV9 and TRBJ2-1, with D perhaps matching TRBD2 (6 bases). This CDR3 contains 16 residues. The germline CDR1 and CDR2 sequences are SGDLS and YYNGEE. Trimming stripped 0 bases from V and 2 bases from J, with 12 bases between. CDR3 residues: CASSVDHGSTYNEQFF. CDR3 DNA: TGTGCCAGCAGCGTAGATCACGGGAGCACCTACAATGAGCAGTTCTTC.

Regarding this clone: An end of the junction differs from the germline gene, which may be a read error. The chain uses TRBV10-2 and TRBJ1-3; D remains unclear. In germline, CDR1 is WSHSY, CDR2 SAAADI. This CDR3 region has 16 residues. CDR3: CASSELSLLSENTIYF. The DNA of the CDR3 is TGCGCCAGCAGTGAGTTATCTCTACTCTCTGAAAACACCATATATTTT.

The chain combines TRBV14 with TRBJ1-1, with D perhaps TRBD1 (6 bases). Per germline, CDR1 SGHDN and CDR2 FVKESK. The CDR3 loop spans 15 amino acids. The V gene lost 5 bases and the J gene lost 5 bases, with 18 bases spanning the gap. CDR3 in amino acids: CASSFTGSVRTEAFF. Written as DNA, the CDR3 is TGTGCCAGCAGCTTTACAGGGTCCGTTAGGACTGAAGCTTTCTTT. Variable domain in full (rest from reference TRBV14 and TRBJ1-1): EAGVTQFPSHSVIEKGQTVTLRCDPISGHDNLYWYRRVMGKEIKFLLHFVKESKQDESGMPNNRFLAERTGGTYSTLKVQPAELEDSGVYFCASSFTGSVRTEAFFGQGTRLTVV.

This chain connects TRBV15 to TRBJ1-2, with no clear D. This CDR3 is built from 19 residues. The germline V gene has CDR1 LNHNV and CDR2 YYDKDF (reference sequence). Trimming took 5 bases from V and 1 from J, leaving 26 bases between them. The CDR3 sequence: CATSGRGSGARVLNYGYTF. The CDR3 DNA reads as TGTGCCACCAGCGGACGGGGTTCGGGCGCGCGGGTACTTAACTATGGCTACACCTTC. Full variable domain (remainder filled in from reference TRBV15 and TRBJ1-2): DAMVIQNPRYQVTQFGKPVTLSCSQTLNHNVMYWYQQKSSQAPKLLFHYYDKDFNNEADTPDNFQSRRPNTSFCFLDIRSPGLGDTAMYLCATSGRGSGARVLNYGYTFGSGTRLTVV.

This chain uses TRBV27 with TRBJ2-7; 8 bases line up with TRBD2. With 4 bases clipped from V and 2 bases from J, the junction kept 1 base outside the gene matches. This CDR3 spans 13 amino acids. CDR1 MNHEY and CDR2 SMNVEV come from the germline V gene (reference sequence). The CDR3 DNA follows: TGTGCCAGCAGTTACGGGAGGGCCTACGAGCAGTACTTC. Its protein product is CASSYGRAYEQYF.

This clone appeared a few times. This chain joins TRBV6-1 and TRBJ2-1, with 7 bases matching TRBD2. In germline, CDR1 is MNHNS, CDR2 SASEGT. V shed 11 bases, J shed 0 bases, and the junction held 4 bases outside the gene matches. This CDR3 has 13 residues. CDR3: CAQGGGSYNEQFF. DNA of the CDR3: TGTGCCCAAGGCGGGGGCTCCTACAATGAGCAGTTCTTC.

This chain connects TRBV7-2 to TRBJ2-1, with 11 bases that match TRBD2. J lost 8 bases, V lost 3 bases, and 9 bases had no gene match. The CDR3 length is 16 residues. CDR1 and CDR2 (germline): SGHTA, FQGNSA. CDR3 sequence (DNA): TGTGCCAGCAGCTTCTTAGCGGGGGGGTCTGGGGATGAGCAGTTCTTC. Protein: CASSFLAGGSGDEQFF.

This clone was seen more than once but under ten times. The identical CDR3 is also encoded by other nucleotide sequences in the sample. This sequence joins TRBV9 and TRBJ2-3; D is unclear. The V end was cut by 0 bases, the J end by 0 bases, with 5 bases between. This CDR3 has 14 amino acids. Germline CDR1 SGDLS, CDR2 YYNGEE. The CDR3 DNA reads TGTGCCAGCAGCGTAGGAACTAGCACAGATACGCAGTATTTT. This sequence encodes CASSVGTSTDTQYF.

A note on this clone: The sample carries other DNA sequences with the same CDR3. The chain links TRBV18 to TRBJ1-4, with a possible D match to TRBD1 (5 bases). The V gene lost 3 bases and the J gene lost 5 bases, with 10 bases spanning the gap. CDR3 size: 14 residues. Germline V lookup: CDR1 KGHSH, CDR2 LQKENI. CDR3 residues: CASSPGQGNEKLFF. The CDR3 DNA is TGTGCCAGCTCACCCGGCCAGGGAAATGAAAAACTGTTTTTT.

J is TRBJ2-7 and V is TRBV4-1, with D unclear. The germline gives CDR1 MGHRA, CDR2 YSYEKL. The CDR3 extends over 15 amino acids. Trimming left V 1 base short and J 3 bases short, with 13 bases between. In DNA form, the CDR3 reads TGCGCCAGCAGCCAAGCTACTGGTCCGCACTACGAGCAGTACTTC. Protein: CASSQATGPHYEQYF.

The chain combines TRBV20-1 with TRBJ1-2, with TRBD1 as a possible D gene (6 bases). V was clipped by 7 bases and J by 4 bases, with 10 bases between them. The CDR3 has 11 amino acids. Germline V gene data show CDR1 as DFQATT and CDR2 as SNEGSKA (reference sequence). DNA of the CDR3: TGCAGTGTTGGGGGCGGCTATGGCTACACCTTC. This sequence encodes CSVGGGYGYTF.

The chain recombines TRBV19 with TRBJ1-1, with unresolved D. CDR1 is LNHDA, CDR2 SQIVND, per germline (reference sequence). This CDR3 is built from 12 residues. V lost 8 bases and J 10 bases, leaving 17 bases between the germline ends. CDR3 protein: CASGNPGVGAFF. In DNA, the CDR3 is TGTGCCAGTGGTAATCCCGGGGTTGGAGCTTTCTTT.